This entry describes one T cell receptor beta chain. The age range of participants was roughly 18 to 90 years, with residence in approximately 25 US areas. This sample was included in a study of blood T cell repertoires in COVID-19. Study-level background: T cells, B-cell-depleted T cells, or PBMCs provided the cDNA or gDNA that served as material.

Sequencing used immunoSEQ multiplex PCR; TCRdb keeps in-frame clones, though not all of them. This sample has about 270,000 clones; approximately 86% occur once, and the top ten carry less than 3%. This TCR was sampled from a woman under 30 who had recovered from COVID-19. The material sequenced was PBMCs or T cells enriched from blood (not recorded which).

CDR3 residues: CASSPKAGASWPGELFF. CDR3 DNA sequence: TGTGCCAGCTCACCGAAGGCCGGAGCTAGCTGGCCCGGGGAGCTGTTTTTT. The J gene is TRBJ2-2, the V gene TRBV18, with a weak D call TRBD2 (5 bases). The V end lost 3 bases, the J end lost 6 bases, and 20 bases lay between the germline ends. The CDR3 length is 17 residues. Germline CDR1 and CDR2: KGHSH and LQKENI. The full variable domain, with the rest looked up from reference TRBV18 and TRBJ2-2, is NAGVMQNPRHLVRRRGQEARLRCSPMKGHSHVYWYRQLPEEGLKFMVYLQKENIIDESGMPKERFSAEFPKEGPSILRIQQVVRGDSAAYFCASSPKAGASWPGELFFGEGSRLTVL.